Listed below are T cell receptor beta chains from one sample, sequenced in a study of blood T cell repertoires in COVID-19. Generated by immunoSEQ multiplex PCR, the TCRdb table keeps only in-frame clones and is missing some. The sample includes roughly 150,000 clones, more than 70% of them seen just once. Input material: peripheral blood. The receptor set was obtained from a man aged 50 to 59 who had recovered from COVID-19. Each CDR3 is given without its conserved first and last residue. Each record gives: J gene, V gene, CDR3 protein.

TRBJ1-2 | TRBV7-2 | ASTPATGGAGYT
TRBJ1-1 | TRBV30 | AWRLGPGEAF
TRBJ1-4 | TRBV4-1 | ASSQMRSEKLF
TRBJ2-1 | TRBV7-2 | ASSLVPDRANEQF
TRBJ1-2 | TRBV5-4 | ASSRGSGTDYGYT
TRBJ2-2 | TRBV19 | ASRAPRNPLAGELF
TRBJ2-7 | TRBV2 | ASSEELGSYEQY
TRBJ1-2 | TRBV7-2 | ASSLDRVDGYT
TRBJ1-1 | TRBV27 | ASSPRQMSTEAF
TRBJ1-4 | TRBV7-2 | ASSPVFPTNEKLF
TRBJ2-5 | TRBV7-2 | ASSLDRERGKTQY
TRBJ2-1 | TRBV3-1/TRBV3-2 | ASSLRQGANEQF
TRBJ2-7 | TRBV27 | ASSLSTGGYEQY
TRBJ1-3 | TRBV29-1 | SAGQGANTIY
TRBJ1-1 | TRBV27 | ASSLALTGGSEAF
TRBJ1-1 | TRBV9 | ASSPLGQGRTEAF
TRBJ1-6 | TRBV18 | ASSPRESSYNSPLH
TRBJ1-2 | TRBV2 | ASSEDLGGYGYT
TRBJ2-3 | TRBV23-1 | ASLPGDGTSPDTQY
TRBJ2-3 | TRBV7-2 | ASSLDRTGVTDTQY
TRBJ2-6 | TRBV7-8 | ASSRGESGANVLT
TRBJ2-3 | TRBV18 | ASSIQRGADTQY
TRBJ1-4 | TRBV9 | ASSARRGATNEKLF
TRBJ2-3 | TRBV5-8 | ASSSGGRTSTDTQY
TRBJ1-5 | TRBV19 | ASSRPAGGTSNQPQH
TRBJ1-2 | TRBV5-6 | ASSFDSPNYGYT
TRBJ2-1 | TRBV29-1 | SVRYSYNEQF
TRBJ2-1 | TRBV7-9 | ASSPRDRGMNEQF
TRBJ2-7 | TRBV5-1 | ASSLVGEGSYEQY
TRBJ2-7 | TRBV5-6 | ASSLNGQGTYEQY
TRBJ2-2 | TRBV5-1 | ASRRAGLNTGELF
TRBJ2-4 | TRBV30 | AWEQGAENIQY
TRBJ1-5 | TRBV7-2 | ASSARFAEPQH
TRBJ2-7 | TRBV7-9 | ASSLAGETYEQY
TRBJ1-1 | TRBV7-2 | ASSLAGGATAF
TRBJ1-2 | TRBV5-1 | ASSLWTGGGYGYT
TRBJ2-6 | TRBV6-2/TRBV6-3 | ASSYSSGSGANVLT
TRBJ2-3 | TRBV5-1 | ASRASGSTDTQY
TRBJ2-1 | TRBV4-1 | ASSQDIGLAGAYNEQF
TRBJ2-7 | TRBV5-1 | ASSAGQGATYEQY
TRBJ1-4 | TRBV28 | ASSFRDEKLF
TRBJ2-2 | TRBV10-3 | AISAEGPENTGELF
TRBJ2-1 | TRBV5-5 | ASRGRVSYNEQF
TRBJ2-1 | TRBV6-2/TRBV6-3 | ASSPSGRGHNEQF
TRBJ2-3 | TRBV29-1 | SVGTSGSDTQY
TRBJ1-1 | TRBV2 | ASSFRVGATEAF
TRBJ1-6 | TRBV18 | ASSPRESSYNSPLH
TRBJ1-2 | TRBV7-9 | ASSPEQGTRGYT
TRBJ1-5 | TRBV5-6 | ASSGTGSTQPQH
TRBJ1-1 | TRBV29-1 | SVPGRVTEAF
TRBJ2-7 | TRBV6-5 | ASTDYKDEQY
TRBJ1-4 | TRBV3-1/TRBV3-2 | ASSQDFGARGEKLF
TRBJ2-7 | TRBV4-1 | ASSQLVGLAGGSYEQY
TRBJ1-1 | TRBV28 | ATTSGEAF
TRBJ2-7 | TRBV2 | ASSDSSGGYEQY
TRBJ1-2 | TRBV27 | ASRMRQGIVT
TRBJ1-6 | TRBV7-2 | ASSLDGTGSSPLH
TRBJ2-7 | TRBV6-1 | ASSDDSYEQY
TRBJ1-5 | TRBV5-8 | ASSFGGGRTNQPQH